This T cell receptor beta chain was identified during a study of low-dose radiotherapy and immunotherapy resistance in tumors. Germline V CDR1 and CDR2: GTSNPN, SVGIG (reference sequence). The V and J ends lost 1 base and 8 bases, in that order; junction bases with no gene match: 4. The CDR3 has 14 amino acids. The table lists this clonotype with many counts. Indicated time point: after trial treatment. The treatment denotes: LDRT plus nivolumab, ipilimumab, low-dose cyclophosphamide and aspirin (RACIN trial). First-strand cDNA used TRAV- and TRBV-specific primers, covering alpha and beta chains. TCR amplification used about 18 PCR cycles, a constant-region primer and a V-primer adapter. TCRdb redid the calling of the reads with MiXCR, one entry per CDR3 protein. Here the sample spans just over 90,000 distinct CDR3 sequences, 20% to 25% being singletons.

The chain recombines TRBV30 with TRBJ1-4; 10 positions agree with TRBD1. This receptor was obtained from a female donor with ovarian cancer. The sequenced sample was PBMCs, obtained after low-dose radiotherapy plus immunotherapy. CDR3 nucleotide sequence: TGTGCCTGGAGTGGGACAGGGGGAGACGAAAAACTGTTTTTT. Amino acid sequence: CAWSGTGGDEKLFF.